A selection of T cell receptor beta chains follows, all from one sample in a study of shared clonotypes between healthy human individuals. The repertoire was sequenced with immunoSEQ multiplex PCR; TCRdb's copy has only in-frame clones and lacks some. The profile shows some 1.5 million clones, approximately 98% of them singletons. Sequenced material: naive CD4+ T cells sorted from blood. These receptors were collected from a man aged 30-40 years in good health. Each CDR3 is given with its conserved first and last residue. A D gene is named only where the DNA matches it firmly. Not all rows give a size; the values are once, few, many and, for expanded clones, a class.

D: -; length: 13; V: TRBV27; J: TRBJ2-4; size: -; DNA: TGTGCCAGCAGTTTGGAGGGGCAAAACATTCAGTACTTC; CDR3: CASSLEGQNIQYF
D: TRBD1; length: 15; V: TRBV27; J: TRBJ2-7; size: -; DNA: TGTGCCAGCAGTTTACGGGACAGGGCCTACTACGAGCAGTACTTC; CDR3: CASSLRDRAYYEQYF
D: -; length: 20; V: TRBV9; J: TRBJ2-1; size: -; DNA: TGTGCCAGCAGCCTCAGACAGGGGCATAGCGGGATTAACTCCTACAATGAGCAGTTCTTC; CDR3: CASSLRQGHSGINSYNEQFF
D: -; length: 12; V: TRBV29-1; J: TRBJ2-7; size: once; DNA: TGCAGCGCCGTACAGGGATCCTACGAGCAGTACTTC; CDR3: CSAVQGSYEQYF
D: -; length: 12; V: TRBV2; J: TRBJ2-1; size: -; DNA: TGTGCCAGCGTGTGGGCCCCCAATGAGCAGTTCTTC; CDR3: CASVWAPNEQFF
D: -; length: 15; V: TRBV11-3; J: TRBJ2-2; size: -; DNA: TGTGCCAGCAGCCCCCAGACAGGAGGGACCGGGGAGCTGTTTTTT; CDR3: CASSPQTGGTGELFF
D: -; length: 17; V: TRBV7-9; J: TRBJ2-2; size: -; DNA: TGTGCCAGCAGCTTAGCTTTATCCGGGATTCACACCGGGGAGCTGTTTTTT; CDR3: CASSLALSGIHTGELFF
D: -; length: 13; V: TRBV5-1; J: TRBJ2-1; size: -; DNA: TGCGCCAGCAGCACTGGGACGGACGATGAGCAGTTCTTC; CDR3: CASSTGTDDEQFF
D: -; length: 19; V: TRBV27; J: TRBJ2-3; size: -; DNA: TGTGCCAGTACCCGTGGGACAGGGAGAACGGGAGGGCGCACAGATACGCAGTATTTT; CDR3: CASTRGTGRTGGRTDTQYF
D: TRBD2; length: 18; V: TRBV5-4; J: TRBJ2-7; size: -; DNA: TGTGCCAGCAGCTATCCGGGACTAGCGGGAGCAAAAGGGTACGAGCAGTACTTC; CDR3: CASSYPGLAGAKGYEQYF
D: -; length: 16; V: TRBV6-5; J: TRBJ1-2; size: -; DNA: TGTGCCAGCAGTTACACCCCGCTGGGCAGGGATTATGGCTACACCTTC; CDR3: CASSYTPLGRDYGYTF
D: -; length: 16; V: TRBV4-1; J: TRBJ2-2; size: -; DNA: TGCGCCAGCAGCCAAGAAGTACTCCAGAACACCGGGGAGCTGTTTTTT; CDR3: CASSQEVLQNTGELFF
D: -; length: 15; V: TRBV7-2; J: TRBJ1-1; size: -; DNA: TGTGCCAGCAGCTTAGCGGAAGGGGCCGGAACTGAAGCTTTCTTT; CDR3: CASSLAEGAGTEAFF
D: TRBD2; length: 14; V: TRBV5-1; J: TRBJ2-5; size: -; DNA: TGCGCCAGCAGCTTTGGACTAGTAGTAGAGACCCAGTACTTC; CDR3: CASSFGLVVETQYF